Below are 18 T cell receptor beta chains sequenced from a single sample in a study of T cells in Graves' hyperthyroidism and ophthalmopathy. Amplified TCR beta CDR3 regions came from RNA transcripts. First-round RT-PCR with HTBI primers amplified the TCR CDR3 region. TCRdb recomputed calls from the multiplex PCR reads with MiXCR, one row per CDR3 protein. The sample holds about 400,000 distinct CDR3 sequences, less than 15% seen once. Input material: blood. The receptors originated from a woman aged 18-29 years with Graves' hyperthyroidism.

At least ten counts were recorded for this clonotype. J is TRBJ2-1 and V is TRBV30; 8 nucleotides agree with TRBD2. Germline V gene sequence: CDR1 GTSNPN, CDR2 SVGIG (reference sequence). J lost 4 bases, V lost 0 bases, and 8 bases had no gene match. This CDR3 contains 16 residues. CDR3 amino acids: CAWSVIPSGSYNEQFF. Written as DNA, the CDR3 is TGTGCCTGGAGTGTAATCCCGAGCGGGAGTTACAATGAGCAGTTCTTC.

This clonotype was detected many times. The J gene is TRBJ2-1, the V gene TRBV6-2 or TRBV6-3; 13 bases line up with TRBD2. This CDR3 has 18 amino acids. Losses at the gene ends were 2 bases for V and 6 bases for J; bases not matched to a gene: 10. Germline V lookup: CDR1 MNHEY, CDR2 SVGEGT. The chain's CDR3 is CASSYLVLAGGRVNEQFF. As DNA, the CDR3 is TGTGCCAGCAGTTACCTCGTACTAGCGGGAGGGCGGGTCAATGAGCAGTTCTTC.

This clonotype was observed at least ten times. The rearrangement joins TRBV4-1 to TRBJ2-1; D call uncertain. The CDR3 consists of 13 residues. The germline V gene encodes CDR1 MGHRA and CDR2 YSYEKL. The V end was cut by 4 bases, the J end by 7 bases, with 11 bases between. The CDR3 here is CASSLQLDNEQFF. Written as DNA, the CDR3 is TGCGCCAGCAGCCTGCAGCTTGATAATGAGCAGTTCTTC.

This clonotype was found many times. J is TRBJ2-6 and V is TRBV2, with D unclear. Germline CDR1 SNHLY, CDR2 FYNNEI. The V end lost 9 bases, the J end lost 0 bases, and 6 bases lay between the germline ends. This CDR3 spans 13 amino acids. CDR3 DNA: TGTGCCAGGGCGGACTCTGGGGCCAACGTCCTGACTTTC. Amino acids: CARADSGANVLTF.

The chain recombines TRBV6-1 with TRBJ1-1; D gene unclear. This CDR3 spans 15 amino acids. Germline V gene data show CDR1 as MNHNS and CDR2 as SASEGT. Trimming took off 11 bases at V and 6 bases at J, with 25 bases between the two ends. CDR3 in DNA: TGTGCCTCCTCCGACCAGAGTCTCCTCACTGCTGAAGCTTTCTTT. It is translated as CASSDQSLLTAEAFF.

The CDR3 DNA sequence: TGTGCCACCAGCAGAGAGGGGACAGGGGATGAGCAGTTCTTC. Its translation is CATSREGTGDEQFF. The genes are TRBV15 and TRBJ2-1; 10 bases align to TRBD1. CDR1 is LNHNV, CDR2 YYDKDF, per germline (reference sequence). V shed 0 bases and J 8 bases; nucleotides not matched to a gene: 1. The CDR3 has 14 amino acids.

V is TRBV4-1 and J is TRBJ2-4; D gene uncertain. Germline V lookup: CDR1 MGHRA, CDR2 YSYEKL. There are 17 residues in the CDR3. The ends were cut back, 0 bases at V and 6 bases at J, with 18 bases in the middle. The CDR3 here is CASSQDWPPLTLNIQYF. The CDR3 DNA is TGCGCCAGCAGCCAAGATTGGCCCCCTCTCACCTTAAACATTCAGTACTTC.

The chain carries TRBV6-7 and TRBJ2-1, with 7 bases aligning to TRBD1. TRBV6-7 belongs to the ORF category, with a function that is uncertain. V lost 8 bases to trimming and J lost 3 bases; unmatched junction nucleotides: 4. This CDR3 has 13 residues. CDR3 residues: CASRGQVYNEQFF. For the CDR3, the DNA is TGTGCCAGCCGTGGACAGGTCTACAATGAGCAGTTCTTC.

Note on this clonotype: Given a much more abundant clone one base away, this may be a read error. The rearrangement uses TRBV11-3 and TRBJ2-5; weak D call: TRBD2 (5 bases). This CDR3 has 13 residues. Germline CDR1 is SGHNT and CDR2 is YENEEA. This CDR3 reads CVSSSPGKETQYF. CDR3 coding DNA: TGTGTCAGCAGCTCGCCGGGGAAAGAGACCCAGTACTTC. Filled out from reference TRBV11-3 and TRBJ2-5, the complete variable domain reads EAGVVQSPRYKIIEKKQPVAFWCNPISGHNTLYWYLQNLGQGPELLIRYENEEAVDDSQLPKDRFSAERLKGVDSTLKIQPAELGDSAVYLCVSSSPGKETQYFGPGTRLLVL.

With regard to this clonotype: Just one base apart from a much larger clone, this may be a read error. CDR3 coding DNA: TGCGCCAGCAGCTGGGGAAGGTCTGGGGCCAACGTCCCGACTTTC. This gives the protein CASSWGRSGANVPTF. The chain couples TRBV5-1 to TRBJ2-6; D might be TRBD1 (5 bases). Germline V CDR1 and CDR2: SGHRS, YFSETQ. The CDR3 spans 15 residues.

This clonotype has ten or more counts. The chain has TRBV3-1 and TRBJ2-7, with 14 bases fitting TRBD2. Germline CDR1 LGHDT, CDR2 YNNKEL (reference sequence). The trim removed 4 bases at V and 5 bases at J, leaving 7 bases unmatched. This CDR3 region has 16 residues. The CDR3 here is CASSPGLAGVEDEQYF. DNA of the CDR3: TGTGCCAGCAGCCCGGGACTAGCGGGAGTTGAAGACGAGCAGTACTTC.

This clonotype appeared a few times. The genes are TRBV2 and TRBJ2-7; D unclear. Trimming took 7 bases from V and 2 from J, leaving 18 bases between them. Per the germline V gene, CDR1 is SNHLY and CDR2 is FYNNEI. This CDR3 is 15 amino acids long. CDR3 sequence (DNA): TGTGCCAGCACCCTAAGGACGGGTCTACCCTACGAGCAGTACTTC. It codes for CASTLRTGLPYEQYF.

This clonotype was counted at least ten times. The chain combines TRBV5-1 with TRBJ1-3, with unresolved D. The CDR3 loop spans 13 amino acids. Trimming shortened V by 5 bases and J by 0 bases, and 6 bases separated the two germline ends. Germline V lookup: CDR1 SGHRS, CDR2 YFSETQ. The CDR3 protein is CASSQSSGNTIYF. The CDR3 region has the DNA TGCGCCAGCAGTCAGAGCTCTGGAAACACCATATATTTT.

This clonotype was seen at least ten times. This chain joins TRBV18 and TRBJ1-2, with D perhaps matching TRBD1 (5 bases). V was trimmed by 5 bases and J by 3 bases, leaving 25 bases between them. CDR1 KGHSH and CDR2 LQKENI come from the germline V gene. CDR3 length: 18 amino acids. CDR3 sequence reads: CASSTPGLGGPKDYGYTF. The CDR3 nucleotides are TGTGCCAGCTCAACTCCGGGACTTGGGGGACCTAAAGACTATGGCTACACCTTC.

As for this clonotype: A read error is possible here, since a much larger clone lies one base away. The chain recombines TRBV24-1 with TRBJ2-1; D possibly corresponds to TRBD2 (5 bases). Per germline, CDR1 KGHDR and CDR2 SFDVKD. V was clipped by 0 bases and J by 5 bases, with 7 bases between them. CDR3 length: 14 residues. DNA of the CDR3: TGTGCCACCAGTGATTTGGGGGAGCACAATGAGCAGTTCTTC. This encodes CATSDLGEHNEQFF.

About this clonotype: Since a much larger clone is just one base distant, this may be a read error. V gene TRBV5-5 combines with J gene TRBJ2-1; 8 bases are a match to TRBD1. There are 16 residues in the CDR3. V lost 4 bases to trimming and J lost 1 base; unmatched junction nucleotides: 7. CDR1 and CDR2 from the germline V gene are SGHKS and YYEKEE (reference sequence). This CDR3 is CASSDARQGSYNEQFF. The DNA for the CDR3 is TGTGCCAGCAGCGACGCCAGACAGGGGTCCTACAATGAGCAGTTCTTC.

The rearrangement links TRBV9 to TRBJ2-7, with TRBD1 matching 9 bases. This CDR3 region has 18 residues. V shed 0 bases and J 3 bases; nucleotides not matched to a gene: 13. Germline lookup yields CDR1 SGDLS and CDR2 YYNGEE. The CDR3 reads CASSVGLGQGLVRYEQYF. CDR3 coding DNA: TGTGCCAGCAGCGTAGGGTTGGGACAGGGCCTGGTCCGCTACGAGCAGTACTTC.

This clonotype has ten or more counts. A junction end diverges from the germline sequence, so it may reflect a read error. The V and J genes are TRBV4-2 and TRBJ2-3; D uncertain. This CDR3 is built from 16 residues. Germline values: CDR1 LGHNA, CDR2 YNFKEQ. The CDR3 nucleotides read TGCGCCAGCAGCCAATCTTCACTGGATGGCACAGATACGCAGTATTTT. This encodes CASSQSSLDGTDTQYF.